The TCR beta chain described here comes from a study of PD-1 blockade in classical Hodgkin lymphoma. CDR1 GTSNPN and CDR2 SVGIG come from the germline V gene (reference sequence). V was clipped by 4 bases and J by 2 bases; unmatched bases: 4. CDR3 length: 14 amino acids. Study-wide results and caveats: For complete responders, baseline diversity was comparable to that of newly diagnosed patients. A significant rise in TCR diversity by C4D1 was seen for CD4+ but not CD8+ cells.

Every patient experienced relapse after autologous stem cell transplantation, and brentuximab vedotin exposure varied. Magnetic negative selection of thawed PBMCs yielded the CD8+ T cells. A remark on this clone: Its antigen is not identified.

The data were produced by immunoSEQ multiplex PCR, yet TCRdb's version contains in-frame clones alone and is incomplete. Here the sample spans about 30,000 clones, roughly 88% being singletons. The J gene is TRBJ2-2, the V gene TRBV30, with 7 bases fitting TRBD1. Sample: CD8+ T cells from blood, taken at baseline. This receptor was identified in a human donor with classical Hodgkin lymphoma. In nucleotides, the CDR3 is TGTGCCTGGACTGGGACAGCCAACACCGGGGAGCTGTTTTTT. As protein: CAWTGTANTGELFF.